One and the same sample provided the 16 T cell receptor beta chains below, sequenced in a study of OX40 agonist ivuxolimab in advanced cancers. Profiled with immunoSEQ multiplex PCR; TCRdb holds only in-frame clones, not every one. The sample holds 75,000 to 90,000 clones, approximately 88% seen once. Sequencing used CD4+ or CD8+ T cells sorted from blood, obtained in a trial of the OX40 agonist ivuxolimab. The source of these receptors is an adult with an advanced solid tumor such as melanoma, head and neck, liver or kidney cancer.

The V call is TRBV6-6, the J call TRBJ1-5, with D unresolved. The CDR3 sequence is 14 residues long. Trimming took off 2 bases at V and 3 bases at J, with 8 bases between the two ends. Germline loops: CDR1 MNHNY, CDR2 SVGAGI (reference sequence). The CDR3 region is CASSYQGSNQPQHF. The CDR3 bases are TGTGCCAGCAGTTACCAAGGATCCAATCAGCCCCAGCATTTT.

V gene TRBV5-1 combines with J gene TRBJ2-1; D is perhaps TRBD1 (6 bases). The CDR3 extends over 12 amino acids. Germline V gene sequence: CDR1 SGHRS, CDR2 YFSETQ. V lost 4 bases to trimming and J lost 6 bases, with 8 bases between them. The DNA for the CDR3 is TGCGCCAGCAGCCTGACAGGCAATGAGCAGTTCTTC. This codes for CASSLTGNEQFF.

The CDR3 region is CASSPRDTEAFF. In DNA, the CDR3 is TGTGCCAGCAGCCCTCGGGACACTGAAGCTTTCTTT. The chain recombines TRBV6-6 with TRBJ1-1; no firm D call. The germline V and J ends were trimmed by 6 bases and 3 bases, with 8 bases remaining between them. Germline assignment: CDR1 MNHNY and CDR2 SVGAGI (reference sequence). The CDR3 contains 12 residues.

This chain uses TRBV6-1 with TRBJ2-3; TRBD1 is a possible D gene (5 bases). Trimming stripped 7 bases from V and 4 bases from J, with 12 bases between. Germline V lookup: CDR1 MNHNS, CDR2 SASEGT. The CDR3 loop spans 13 amino acids. The CDR3 here is CASMRQGADTQYF. DNA of the CDR3: TGTGCCAGCATGCGGCAGGGTGCAGATACGCAGTATTTT.

On this clone: A read error may account for a junction end that differs from germline. This chain connects TRBV18 to TRBJ2-6; TRBD1 is a possible D gene (5 bases). The CDR3 has 17 residues. In germline, CDR1 is KGHSH, CDR2 LQKENI. The CDR3: CASSPQTASSGANVLTF. The CDR3 nucleotides read TGTGCCAGCTCCCCACAGACAGCAAGCTCTGGGGCCAACGTCCTGACTTTC.

This sequence joins TRBV10-1 and TRBJ1-1; possibly TRBD1 for D (5 bases). V was pared by 3 bases and J by 5 bases, with 16 bases between. Germline V lookup: CDR1 WNHNN, CDR2 SYGVQD (reference sequence). The CDR3 is 15 amino acids. CDR3 amino acids: CASSDQGVAATEAFF. The CDR3 bases are TGCGCCAGCAGTGATCAAGGGGTGGCTGCTACTGAAGCTTTCTTT.

The V call is TRBV27, the J call TRBJ1-2; D unresolved. The CDR3 runs 13 residues. Trimming removed 4 bases from V and 0 bases from J, with 6 bases in between. CDR1 and CDR2 (germline): MNHEY, SMNVEV (reference sequence). CDR3 in amino acids: CASSSWSNYGYTF. The DNA of the CDR3 is TGTGCCAGCAGTTCGTGGTCTAACTATGGCTACACCTTC.

The chain couples TRBV10-3 to TRBJ2-5; D is unresolved. The tail of the sequence fits TRBJ2-7 better, so the J call may be wrong. Germline V gives CDR1 ENHRY, CDR2 SYGVKD. The CDR3 consists of 12 residues. The CDR3 loop reads CAISESSYEQYF. Written as DNA, the CDR3 is TGTGCCATCAGTGAGAGCTCCTACGAGCAGTACTTC.

The chain employs TRBV30 and TRBJ1-4; the match to TRBD1 covers 7 bases. CDR1 is GTSNPN, CDR2 SVGIG, per germline (reference sequence). This CDR3 comprises 14 residues. V dropped 6 bases and J dropped 5; count of bases not matched to a gene: 9. CDR3 DNA sequence: TGTGCCTGTGATCGAGGGGGCTTAAATGAAAAACTGTTTTTT. Protein sequence: CACDRGGLNEKLFF. Combining the CDR3 with reference TRBV30 and TRBJ1-4 gives the whole variable domain SQTIHQWPATLVQPVGSPLSLECTVEGTSNPNLYWYRQAAGRGLQLLFYSVGIGQISSEVPQNLSASRPQDRQFILSSKKLLLSDSGFYLCACDRGGLNEKLFFGSGTQLSVL.

V is TRBV7-8 and J is TRBJ2-2; TRBD2 is a possible D gene (6 bases). Deletions cut 2 bases from V and 4 bases from J, with 11 bases between. CDR1 is SGHVS and CDR2 is FQNEAQ in the germline V gene. The CDR3 runs 15 residues. Written as DNA, the CDR3 is TGTGCCAGCAGCTTATACCGGGGGAGCACCGGGGAGCTGTTTTTT. Amino acid sequence: CASSLYRGSTGELFF.

In its sample, this clone was seen once. J is TRBJ2-2 and V is TRBV5-4, with TRBD2 identical over 7 bases. J was trimmed by 5 bases and V by 0 bases; bases with no gene match: 4. Germline CDR1 and CDR2: SGHNT and YYREEE (reference sequence). This CDR3 is 15 amino acids long. The CDR3 here is CASSLGGRGTGELFF. CDR3 nucleotide sequence: TGTGCCAGCAGCTTGGGAGGGAGGGGAACCGGGGAGCTGTTTTTT. Variable domain in full (rest from reference TRBV5-4 and TRBJ2-2): ETGVTQSPTHLIKTRGQQVTLRCSSQSGHNTVSWYQQALGQGPQFIFQYYREEENGRGNFPPRFSGLQFPNYSSELNVNALELDDSALYLCASSLGGRGTGELFFGEGSRLTVL.

The chain carries TRBV18 and TRBJ2-2; 7 bases match TRBD1. V trimming: 6 bases; J trimming: 2 bases; junction bases outside the gene matches: 9. The CDR3 extends over 16 amino acids. Germline loops: CDR1 KGHSH, CDR2 LQKENI. The CDR3 sequence: CASSGGQALNTGELFF. CDR3 nucleotide sequence: TGTGCCAGCTCCGGAGGACAGGCTCTTAACACCGGGGAGCTGTTTTTT.

The chain couples TRBV5-1 to TRBJ2-3; D is tentatively TRBD1 or TRBD2 (5 bases each). CDR1 SGHRS and CDR2 YFSETQ come from the germline V gene. This CDR3 is built from 15 residues. V was clipped by 7 bases and J by 2 bases, with 17 bases between them. CDR3 protein: CASFRGWESTDTQYF. In DNA form, the CDR3 reads TGCGCCAGCTTTAGGGGTTGGGAGTCCACAGATACGCAGTATTTT.

The chain joins TRBV6-1 to TRBJ1-3, with D unclear. This CDR3 is 13 amino acids long. Germline values: CDR1 MNHNS, CDR2 SASEGT. With 7 bases removed from V and 4 bases from J, the gap between germline ends came to 11 bases. This CDR3 is CASIFVGGNTIYF. The CDR3, as DNA: TGTGCCAGCATTTTCGTTGGGGGAAACACCATATATTTT.

CDR3 coding DNA: TGTGCCAGTAGTACCGGGACAGGGAGGTTTATGAACACTGAAGCTTTCTTT. Translation: CASSTGTGRFMNTEAFF. The chain employs TRBV19 and TRBJ1-1, with 9 bases that match TRBD1. Germline V gene sequence: CDR1 LNHDA, CDR2 SQIVND (reference sequence). V dropped 4 bases and J dropped 0; count of bases not matched to a gene: 9. The CDR3 length is 17 residues.

J is TRBJ1-1 and V is TRBV19; D is possibly TRBD1 (5 bases). V was pared by 1 base and J by 2 bases, with 8 bases between. The CDR3 sequence is 14 residues long. Germline V CDR1 and CDR2: LNHDA, SQIVND (reference sequence). Written as DNA, the CDR3 is TGTGCCAGTAGTATAGTCAGGGACAACACTGAAGCTTTCTTT. Its translation: CASSIVRDNTEAFF.